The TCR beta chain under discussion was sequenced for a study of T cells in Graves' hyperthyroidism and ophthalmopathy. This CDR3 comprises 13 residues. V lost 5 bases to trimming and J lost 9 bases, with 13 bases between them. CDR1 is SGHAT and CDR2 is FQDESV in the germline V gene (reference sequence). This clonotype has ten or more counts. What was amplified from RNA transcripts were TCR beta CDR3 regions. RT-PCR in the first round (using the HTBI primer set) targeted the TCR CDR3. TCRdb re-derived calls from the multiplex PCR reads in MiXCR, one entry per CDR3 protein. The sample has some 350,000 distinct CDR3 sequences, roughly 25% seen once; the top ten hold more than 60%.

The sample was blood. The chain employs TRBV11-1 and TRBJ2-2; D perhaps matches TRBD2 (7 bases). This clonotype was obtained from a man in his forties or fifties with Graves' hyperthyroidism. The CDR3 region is CASSQTGGWELFF. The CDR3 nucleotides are TGTGCCAGCAGCCAGACGGGGGGCTGGGAGCTGTTTTTT.